This TCR beta chain appears in the sequencing data of a study of cytomegalovirus exposure and HLA in healthy donors. Trimming removed 3 bases from V and 3 bases from J; junction bases left unmatched: 4. The CDR3 has 15 residues. Germline assignment: CDR1 SGHRS and CDR2 YFSETQ. In the PCR, 60 Vbeta and 13 Jbeta primers were used. Repertoires were generated with immunoSEQ multiplex PCR, while TCRdb's copy carries only in-frame clones and drops some. The sample contains about 130,000 clones, roughly three quarters of which appear only once. This clone showed up just a few times. This clonotype originated in a male donor in good health and CMV-seronegative. The rearrangement links TRBV5-1 to TRBJ1-4, with 8 bases that match TRBD1. The sample consisted of PBMCs. CDR3 bases: TGCGCCAGCAGCTATGGACAGGGCTCTAATGAAAAACTGTTTTTT. Translating it yields CASSYGQGSNEKLFF. The full variable domain, its missing parts supplied by reference TRBV5-1 and TRBJ1-4, is KAGVTQTPRYLIKTRGQQVTLSCSPISGHRSVSWYQQTPGQGLQFLFEYFSETQRNKGNFPGRFSGRQFSNSRSEMNVSTLELGDSALYLCASSYGQGSNEKLFFGSGTQLSVL.